Listed below are T cell receptor beta chains from one sample, sequenced in a study of T cell therapy after organ transplantation. Their specific antigens are unknown. Libraries were prepared by immunoSEQ multiplex PCR; TCRdb keeps only in-frame clonotypes and omits some of them. Of a few thousand clones listed, 60% to 75% were seen once; the top ten hold 35% to 40%. The specimen comprised CD8+ T cells from blood, sampled before autologous CMV-specific T cell therapy. Receptors originate from a human patient who had received a solid organ transplant and had CMV disease. CDR3s include the opening cysteine and the closing phenylalanine or tryptophan. Fields, in order: J gene, V gene, CDR3 protein.

j_gene: TRBJ1-2
v_gene: TRBV6-6
CDR3aa: CASSSGQGAVGYTF

j_gene: TRBJ2-7
v_gene: TRBV2
CDR3aa: CASNPSGRPPYEQYF

j_gene: TRBJ2-7
v_gene: TRBV29-1
CDR3aa: CSARSGSGGYEQYF

j_gene: TRBJ1-2
v_gene: TRBV11-2
CDR3aa: CASSLGQGANYGYTF

j_gene: TRBJ2-3
v_gene: TRBV6-6
CDR3aa: CASSQGTSASTDTQYF

j_gene: TRBJ1-2
v_gene: TRBV27
CDR3aa: CASSLRHNQLNYGYTF

j_gene: TRBJ1-2
v_gene: TRBV7-9
CDR3aa: CASSLGNYGYTF

j_gene: TRBJ1-5
v_gene: TRBV27
CDR3aa: CASSPEGWGNQPQHF

j_gene: TRBJ2-5
v_gene: TRBV29-1
CDR3aa: CSVVLGLETQYF

j_gene: TRBJ2-5
v_gene: TRBV27
CDR3aa: CASGTGAGETQYF

j_gene: TRBJ2-1
v_gene: TRBV15
CDR3aa: CATSRDSSGRGVGEQFF

j_gene: TRBJ2-3
v_gene: TRBV4-2
CDR3aa: CASSQDVLAESTDTQYF

j_gene: TRBJ2-7
v_gene: TRBV7-2
CDR3aa: CASSFDRGSYEQYF

j_gene: TRBJ1-2
v_gene: TRBV7-8
CDR3aa: CASSGVQGKDYGYTF

j_gene: TRBJ2-3
v_gene: TRBV6-4
CDR3aa: CASSEDGTSATDTQYF

j_gene: TRBJ1-6
v_gene: TRBV29-1
CDR3aa: CSVRDRVDSPLHF

j_gene: TRBJ1-2
v_gene: TRBV7-9
CDR3aa: CASSPSEGPFYGYTF

j_gene: TRBJ2-1
v_gene: TRBV9
CDR3aa: CASSVATGGSLVNEQFF

j_gene: TRBJ2-7
v_gene: TRBV7-9
CDR3aa: CASSQALREWQYF